This TCR beta chain was identified during a study of T cells in narcolepsy. Study as a whole: Enrolled donors included narcolepsy type 1 or type 2 patients and healthy controls.

Assay used: immunoSEQ multiplex PCR; TCRdb lists only in-frame clones, some missing. The data hold some 33,000 clones, with 75% to 90% observed a single time. This CDR3 contains 14 residues. The V segment lost 3 bases and the J segment 3 bases; nucleotides outside the gene matches: 3. Germline V CDR1 and CDR2: SGHTA, FQGNSA. About this clone itself: Antigen specificity is unknown.

General observations from the study: Same-patient CSF and blood CD4+ T cell clonotypes included HCRT-specific and TRIB2-specific autoreactive ones. Autoreactive clonotypes reportedly recurred in blood of same and different patients, not controls. Autoreactive clone sequences were missing from some blood memory CD4+ repertoires.

This sequence was found in a human donor with narcolepsy. The V call is TRBV7-2, the J call TRBJ2-5, with 8 bases fitting TRBD2. The specimen sequenced was CD45RA- memory CD4+ T cells from PBMCs. The CDR3 bases are TGTGCCAGCAGCTTCCTTAGCGGGGAAGAGACCCAGTACTTC. It yields the protein CASSFLSGEETQYF.